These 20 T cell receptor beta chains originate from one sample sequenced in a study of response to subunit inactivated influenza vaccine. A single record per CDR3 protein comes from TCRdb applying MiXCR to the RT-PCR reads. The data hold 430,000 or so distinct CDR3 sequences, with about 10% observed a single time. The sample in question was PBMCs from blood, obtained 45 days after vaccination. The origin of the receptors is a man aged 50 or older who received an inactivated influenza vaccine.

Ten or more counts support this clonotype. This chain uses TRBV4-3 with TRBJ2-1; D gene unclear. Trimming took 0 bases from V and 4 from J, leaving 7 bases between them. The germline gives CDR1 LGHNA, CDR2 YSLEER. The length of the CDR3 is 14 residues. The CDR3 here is CASSQEVRYNEQFF. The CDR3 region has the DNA TGCGCCAGCAGCCAAGAGGTACGGTACAATGAGCAGTTCTTC.

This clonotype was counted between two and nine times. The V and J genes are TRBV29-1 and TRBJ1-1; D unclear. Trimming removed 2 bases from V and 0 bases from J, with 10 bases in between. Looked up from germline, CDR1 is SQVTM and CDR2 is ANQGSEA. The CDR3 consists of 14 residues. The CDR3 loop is CSVEPQRLNTEAFF. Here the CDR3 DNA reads TGCAGCGTTGAACCCCAGAGACTGAACACTGAAGCTTTCTTT.

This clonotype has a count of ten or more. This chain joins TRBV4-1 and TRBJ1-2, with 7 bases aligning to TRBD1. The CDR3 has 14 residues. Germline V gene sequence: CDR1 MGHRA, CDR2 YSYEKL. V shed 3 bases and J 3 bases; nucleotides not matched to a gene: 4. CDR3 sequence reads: CASSHDRDYYGYTF. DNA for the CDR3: TGCGCCAGCAGCCATGACAGGGACTACTATGGCTACACCTTC.

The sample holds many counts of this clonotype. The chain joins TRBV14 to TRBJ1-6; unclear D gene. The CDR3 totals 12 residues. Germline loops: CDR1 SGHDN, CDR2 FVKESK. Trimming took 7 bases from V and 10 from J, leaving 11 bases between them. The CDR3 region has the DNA TGTGCCAGCAACAAAGGTGGCTCACCCCTCCACTTT. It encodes CASNKGGSPLHF.

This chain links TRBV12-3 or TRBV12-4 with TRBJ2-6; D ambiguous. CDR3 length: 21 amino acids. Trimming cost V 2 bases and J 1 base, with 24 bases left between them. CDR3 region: CASSLYTPTRASQSGANVLTF. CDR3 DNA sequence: TGTGCCAGCAGTTTATATACCCCCACAAGGGCCAGCCAATCTGGGGCCAACGTCCTGACTTTC.

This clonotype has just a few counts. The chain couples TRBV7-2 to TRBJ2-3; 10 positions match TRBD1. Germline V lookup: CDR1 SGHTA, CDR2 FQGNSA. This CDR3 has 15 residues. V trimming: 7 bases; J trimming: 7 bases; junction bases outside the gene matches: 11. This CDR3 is CASILGTGALNTQYF. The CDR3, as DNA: TGTGCCAGCATCCTCGGGACAGGGGCTTTGAATACGCAGTATTTT.

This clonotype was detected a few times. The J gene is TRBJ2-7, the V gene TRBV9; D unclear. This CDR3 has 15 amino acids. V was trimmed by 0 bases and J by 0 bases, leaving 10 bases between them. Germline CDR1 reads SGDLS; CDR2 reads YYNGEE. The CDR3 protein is CASSVVDGSSYEQYF. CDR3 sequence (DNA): TGTGCCAGCAGCGTAGTAGATGGAAGCTCCTACGAGCAGTACTTC. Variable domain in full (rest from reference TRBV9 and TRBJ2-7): DSGVTQTPKHLITATGQRVTLRCSPRSGDLSVYWYQQSLDQGLQFLIQYYNGEERAKGNILERFSAQQFPDLHSELNLSSLELGDSALYFCASSVVDGSSYEQYFGPGTRLTVT.

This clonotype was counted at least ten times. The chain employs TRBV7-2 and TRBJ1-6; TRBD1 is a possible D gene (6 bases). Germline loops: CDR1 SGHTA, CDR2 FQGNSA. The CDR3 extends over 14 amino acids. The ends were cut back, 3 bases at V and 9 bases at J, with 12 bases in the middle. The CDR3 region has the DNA TGTGCCAGCAGCTTGGGGGGCAGCGGTTCACCCCTCCACTTT. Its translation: CASSLGGSGSPLHF.

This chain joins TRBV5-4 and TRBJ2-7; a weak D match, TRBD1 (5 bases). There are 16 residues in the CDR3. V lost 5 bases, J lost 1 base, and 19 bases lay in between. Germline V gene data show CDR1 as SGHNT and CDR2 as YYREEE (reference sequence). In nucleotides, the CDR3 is TGTGCCAGCAGTCTGCGCTTGGACGCAGGGTCCTACGAGCAGTACTTC. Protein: CASSLRLDAGSYEQYF.

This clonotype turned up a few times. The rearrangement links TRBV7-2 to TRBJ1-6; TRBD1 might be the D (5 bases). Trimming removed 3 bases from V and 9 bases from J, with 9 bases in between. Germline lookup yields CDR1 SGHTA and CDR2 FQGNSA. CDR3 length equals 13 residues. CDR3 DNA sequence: TGTGCCAGCAGCTTTGAGGGGCGTTCACCCCTCCACTTT. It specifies CASSFEGRSPLHF.

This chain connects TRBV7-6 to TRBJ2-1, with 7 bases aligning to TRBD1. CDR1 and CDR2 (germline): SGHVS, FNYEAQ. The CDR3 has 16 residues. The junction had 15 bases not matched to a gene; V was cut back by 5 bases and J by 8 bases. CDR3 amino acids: CASSPIGVTGHDEQFF. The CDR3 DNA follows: TGTGCCAGCAGCCCAATCGGGGTGACAGGGCACGATGAGCAGTTCTTC.

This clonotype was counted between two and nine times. CDR3 residues: CASSLARWGDRGQETQYF. The CDR3 nucleotides read TGTGCCAGCAGTTTAGCGCGTTGGGGGGACAGGGGGCAAGAGACCCAGTACTTC. The rearrangement uses TRBV12-3 or TRBV12-4 and TRBJ2-5; 11 nucleotides line up with TRBD1. The CDR3 is 18 amino acids. J lost 2 bases, V lost 0 bases, and 8 bases had no gene match.

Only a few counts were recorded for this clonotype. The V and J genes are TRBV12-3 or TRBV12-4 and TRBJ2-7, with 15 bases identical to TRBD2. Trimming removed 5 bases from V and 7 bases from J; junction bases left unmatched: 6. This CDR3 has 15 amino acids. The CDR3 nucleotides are TGTGCCAGCAGTATCGGACTAGCGGGGGGGCATGAGCAGTACTTC. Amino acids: CASSIGLAGGHEQYF.

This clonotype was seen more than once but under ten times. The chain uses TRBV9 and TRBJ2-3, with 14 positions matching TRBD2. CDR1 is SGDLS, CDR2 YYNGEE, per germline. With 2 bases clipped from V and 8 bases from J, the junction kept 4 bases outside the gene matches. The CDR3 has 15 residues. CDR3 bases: TGTGCCAGCAGCGTCGGGACTAGCGGGGGAGGTACGCAGTATTTT. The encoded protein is CASSVGTSGGGTQYF.

The DNA for the CDR3 is TGTGCCAGCAGCTCGATATTAGCTAGCACAGATACGCAGTATTTT. Protein sequence: CASSSILASTDTQYF. The V gene is TRBV7-2, the J gene TRBJ2-3; D is uncertain. Germline lookup yields CDR1 SGHTA and CDR2 FQGNSA. The CDR3 is 15 residues long. V shed 4 bases and J shed 0 bases, with 11 bases lying between them.

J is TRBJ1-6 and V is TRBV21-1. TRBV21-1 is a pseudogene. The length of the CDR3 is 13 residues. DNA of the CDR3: TGTGCCAGCAACCGACAAGCCAGCTCACCCCTCCACTTT. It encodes CASNRQASSPLHF.

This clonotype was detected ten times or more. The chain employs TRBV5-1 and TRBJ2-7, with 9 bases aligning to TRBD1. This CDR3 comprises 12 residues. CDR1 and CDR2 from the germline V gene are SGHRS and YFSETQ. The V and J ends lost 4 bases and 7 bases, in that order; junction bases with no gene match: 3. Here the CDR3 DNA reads TGCGCCAGCAGCAAGGACAGGGGAGAGCAGTACTTC. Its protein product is CASSKDRGEQYF.

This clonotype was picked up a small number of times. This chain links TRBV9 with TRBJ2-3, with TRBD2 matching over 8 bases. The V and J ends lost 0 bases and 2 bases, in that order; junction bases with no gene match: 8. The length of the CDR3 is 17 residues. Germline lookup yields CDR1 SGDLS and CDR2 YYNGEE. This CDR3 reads CASSVGGTSIPTDTQYF. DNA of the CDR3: TGTGCCAGCAGCGTAGGCGGGACTAGTATTCCCACAGATACGCAGTATTTT.

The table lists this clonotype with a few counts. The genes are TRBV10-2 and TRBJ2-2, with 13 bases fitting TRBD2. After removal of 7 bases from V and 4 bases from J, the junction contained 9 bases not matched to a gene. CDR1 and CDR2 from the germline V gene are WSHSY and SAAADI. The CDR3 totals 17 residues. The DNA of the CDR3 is TGCGCCAGCACCCGGACTAGCGGGAGACTCGGCACCGGGGAGCTGTTTTTT. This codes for CASTRTSGRLGTGELFF.

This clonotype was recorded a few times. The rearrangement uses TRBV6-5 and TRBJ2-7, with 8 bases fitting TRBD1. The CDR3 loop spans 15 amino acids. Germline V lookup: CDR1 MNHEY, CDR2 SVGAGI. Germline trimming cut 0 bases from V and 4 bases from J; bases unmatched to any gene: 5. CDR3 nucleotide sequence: TGTGCCAGCAGTTACTCCCAGGGGGCGATGTACGAGCAGTACTTC. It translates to CASSYSQGAMYEQYF.